The next 20 T cell receptor beta chains were all read from a single sample in a study of cytomegalovirus exposure and HLA in healthy donors. Researchers ran the PCR with 60 Vbeta and 13 Jbeta primers. Profiled with immunoSEQ multiplex PCR; TCRdb holds only in-frame clones, not every one. The data show around 120,000 clones, 84% seen once. Sequencing was done on a sample of PBMCs. These receptor sequences come from a man over 45 in good health and CMV-seronegative.

J is TRBJ2-2 and V is TRBV27; 7 bases agree with TRBD1. V was clipped by 7 bases and J by 4 bases; unmatched bases: 12. Germline CDR1 and CDR2: MNHEY and SMNVEV (reference sequence). The CDR3 is 16 amino acids. The CDR3 is CASINLDRVGTGELFF. The CDR3 nucleotides read TGTGCCAGCATCAACCTCGACAGGGTGGGCACCGGGGAGCTGTTTTTT.

The rearrangement links TRBV9 to TRBJ2-7; maybe TRBD1 (5 bases). V lost 4 bases and J 0 bases, leaving 14 bases between the germline ends. This CDR3 is 15 amino acids long. Per germline, CDR1 SGDLS and CDR2 YYNGEE. The chain's CDR3 is CASSPGWGYSYEQYF. The CDR3 DNA is TGTGCCAGCAGCCCGGGCTGGGGCTACTCCTACGAGCAGTACTTC.

The chain links TRBV30 to TRBJ2-2; TRBD2 is a possible D gene (7 bases). Per the germline V gene, CDR1 is GTSNPN and CDR2 is SVGIG (reference sequence). This CDR3 is 16 amino acids long. Between the trimmed V and J ends, which lost 4 bases and 1 base, there was a span of 16 bases. As DNA, the CDR3 is TGTGCCTGGACCGAGGGGGGGCCTAGGAACACCGGGGAGCTGTTTTTT. Translating it yields CAWTEGGPRNTGELFF.

The rearrangement joins TRBV30 to TRBJ1-2; D not resolved. Trimming took off 3 bases at V and 4 bases at J, with 15 bases between the two ends. Germline V lookup: CDR1 GTSNPN, CDR2 SVGIG (reference sequence). This CDR3 comprises 14 residues. In nucleotides, the CDR3 is TGTGCCTGGAGGGGCCTCAATGCAGTCTATGGCTACACCTTC. It specifies CAWRGLNAVYGYTF.

The chain recombines TRBV7-6 with TRBJ1-3; D unclear. Per the germline V gene, CDR1 is SGHVS and CDR2 is FNYEAQ. The CDR3 extends over 16 amino acids. The V end was cut by 5 bases, the J end by 0 bases, with 14 bases between. The CDR3 bases are TGTGCCAGCAGCCGCGCCCCCTTACGCTCTGGAAACACCATATATTTT. Protein product: CASSRAPLRSGNTIYF. Supplemented by reference TRBV7-6 and TRBJ1-3, the full variable domain reads GAGVSQSPRYKVTKRGQDVALRCDPISGHVSLYWYRQALGQGPEFLTYFNYEAQQDKSGLPNDRFSAERPEGSISTLTIQRTEQRDSAMYRCASSRAPLRSGNTIYFGEGSWLTVV.

The J gene is TRBJ2-5, the V gene TRBV7-9, with 8 bases that match TRBD1. The CDR3 contains 17 residues. V trimming: 5 bases; J trimming: 3 bases; junction bases outside the gene matches: 14. In germline, CDR1 is SEHNR, CDR2 FQNEAQ (reference sequence). The CDR3, as DNA: TGTGCCAGCAGCGAACGGGAAGGACAGGGTCTAAAAGAGACCCAGTACTTC. It encodes CASSEREGQGLKETQYF.

The J gene is TRBJ1-5, the V gene TRBV19; D is perhaps TRBD1 (6 bases). This CDR3 has 16 amino acids. Germline CDR1 and CDR2: LNHDA and SQIVND (reference sequence). The germline V and J ends were trimmed by 7 bases and 0 bases, with 16 bases remaining between them. The CDR3 reads CASTDRTALSNQPQHF. The CDR3 DNA reads as TGTGCCAGTACTGATCGGACAGCCCTTAGCAATCAGCCCCAGCATTTT.

The V call is TRBV2, the J call TRBJ1-1; 10 bases are a match to TRBD1. Germline V gene lookup returns CDR1 SNHLY and CDR2 FYNNEI. CDR3 length: 14 amino acids. After removal of 5 bases from V and 6 bases from J, the junction contained 6 bases not matched to a gene. CDR3 DNA: TGTGCCAGCAGTATCGACAGGGGGCGGGCTGAAGCTTTCTTT. Its translation: CASSIDRGRAEAFF.

V and J are TRBV27 and TRBJ2-5, with 9 bases lining up with TRBD1. The CDR3 runs 17 residues. Germline assignment: CDR1 MNHEY and CDR2 SMNVEV (reference sequence). The V and J ends lost 1 base and 5 bases, in that order; junction bases with no gene match: 11. The CDR3 here is CASSLLSPQGAGETQYF. The CDR3 DNA is TGTGCCAGCAGTTTATTATCCCCACAGGGGGCCGGGGAGACCCAGTACTTC.

This chain uses TRBV4-1 with TRBJ2-7, with 7 bases lining up with TRBD1. The CDR3 runs to 15 residues. Germline lookup yields CDR1 MGHRA and CDR2 YSYEKL. V dropped 1 base and J dropped 0; count of bases not matched to a gene: 3. The CDR3: CASSQGPGGSYEQYF. The CDR3 nucleotides are TGCGCCAGCAGCCAAGGTCCAGGGGGCTCCTACGAGCAGTACTTC.

V usage is TRBV5-4 and J usage is TRBJ1-6, with D possibly being TRBD1 (5 bases). This CDR3 has 14 residues. The germline CDR1 and CDR2 sequences are SGHNT and YYREEE (reference sequence). V was clipped by 3 bases and J by 8 bases, with 12 bases between them. CDR3 residues: CASSSPGGDSPLHF. The CDR3 DNA is TGTGCCAGCAGCTCTCCCGGGGGGGATTCACCCCTCCACTTT.

Only one count was recorded for this clone. This chain joins TRBV28 and TRBJ2-7; 12 nucleotides match TRBD1. The CDR3 extends over 14 amino acids. J lost 6 bases, V lost 3 bases, and 3 bases had no gene match. Germline CDR1 is MDHEN and CDR2 is SYDVKM. This chain's CDR3 is CASSFWDRGPEQYF. The CDR3 DNA reads TGTGCCAGCAGTTTCTGGGACAGGGGGCCCGAGCAGTACTTC.

The chain links TRBV11-3 to TRBJ2-2; D perhaps matches TRBD2 (6 bases). The CDR3 contains 13 residues. Germline assignment: CDR1 SGHNT and CDR2 YENEEA. Deletions cut 5 bases from V and 6 bases from J, with 10 bases between. In DNA, the CDR3 is TGTGCCAGCAGCCGGGACTTATCCGGGGAGCTGTTTTTT. Protein sequence: CASSRDLSGELFF.

The chain carries TRBV2 and TRBJ2-1, with 7 bases matching TRBD1. From germline, CDR1 is SNHLY and CDR2 FYNNEI. The ends lost 6 bases at V and 7 bases at J; junction bases unmatched: 3. The CDR3 extends over 12 amino acids. The CDR3 DNA reads TGTGCCAGCAGGGACAGGCCGAATGAGCAGTTCTTC. Translation gives CASRDRPNEQFF.

The chain recombines TRBV7-9 with TRBJ1-4, with a tentative D call TRBD1 (6 bases). The V gene lost 5 bases and the J gene lost 3 bases, with 19 bases spanning the gap. The CDR3 consists of 17 residues. From germline, CDR1 is SEHNR and CDR2 FQNEAQ (reference sequence). The CDR3 protein is CASSPPGHPPANEKLFF. CDR3 coding DNA: TGTGCCAGCAGCCCTCCGGGACACCCTCCCGCTAATGAAAAACTGTTTTTT.

The sample holds a few counts of this clone. The chain is built from TRBV13 and TRBJ2-6; 8 bases are shared with TRBD2. This CDR3 has 18 residues. From germline, CDR1 is PRHDT and CDR2 FYEKMQ (reference sequence). V dropped 5 bases and J dropped 1; count of bases not matched to a gene: 10. CDR3 sequence (DNA): TGTGCCAGCAGCGACGCGGGGGGCGCTTGGTCTGGGGCCAACGTCCTGACTTTC. The encoded protein is CASSDAGGAWSGANVLTF. The variable domain in full, with the rest retrieved from reference TRBV13 and TRBJ2-6, is AAGVIQSPRHLIKEKRETATLKCYPIPRHDTVYWYQQGPGQDPQFLISFYEKMQSDKGSIPDRFSAQQFSDYHSELNMSSLELGDSALYFCASSDAGGAWSGANVLTFGAGSRLTVL.

This clone was counted between two and nine times. The genes are TRBV2 and TRBJ1-5; D remains ambiguous. The CDR3 runs 15 residues. Germline loops: CDR1 SNHLY, CDR2 FYNNEI. Trimming cost V 8 bases and J 0 bases, with 14 bases left between them. DNA of the CDR3: TGTGCCAGCCGGAAGCAGAGGAATAGCAATCAGCCCCAGCATTTT. Translation: CASRKQRNSNQPQHF.

The rearrangement links TRBV27 to TRBJ1-1, with TRBD1 matching 7 bases. J gave up 0 bases and V 6 bases, and 4 bases lay outside the gene matches. Germline values: CDR1 MNHEY, CDR2 SMNVEV (reference sequence). The CDR3 sequence is 14 residues long. CDR3 nucleotides: TGTGCCAGCAGCGGAGGGGGCTTGAACACTGAAGCTTTCTTT. This encodes CASSGGGLNTEAFF.

The V call is TRBV4-1, the J call TRBJ2-2; the match to TRBD1 covers 7 bases. The CDR3 loop spans 15 amino acids. V lost 4 bases to trimming and J lost 3 bases; unmatched junction nucleotides: 5. Germline CDR1 MGHRA, CDR2 YSYEKL. The CDR3 bases are TGCGCCAGCAGCCCGGGACAGATGGACACCGGGGAGCTGTTTTTT. Protein sequence: CASSPGQMDTGELFF.

This clone was observed a handful of times. The CDR3 coding sequence is TGTGCCTGGAACCGGGACAGCTACAATGAGCAGTTCTTC. Translated: CAWNRDSYNEQFF. The chain combines TRBV30 with TRBJ2-1, with 7 positions matching TRBD1. Germline loops: CDR1 GTSNPN, CDR2 SVGIG (reference sequence). The trim removed 4 bases at V and 3 bases at J, leaving 3 bases unmatched. CDR3 length: 13 residues.